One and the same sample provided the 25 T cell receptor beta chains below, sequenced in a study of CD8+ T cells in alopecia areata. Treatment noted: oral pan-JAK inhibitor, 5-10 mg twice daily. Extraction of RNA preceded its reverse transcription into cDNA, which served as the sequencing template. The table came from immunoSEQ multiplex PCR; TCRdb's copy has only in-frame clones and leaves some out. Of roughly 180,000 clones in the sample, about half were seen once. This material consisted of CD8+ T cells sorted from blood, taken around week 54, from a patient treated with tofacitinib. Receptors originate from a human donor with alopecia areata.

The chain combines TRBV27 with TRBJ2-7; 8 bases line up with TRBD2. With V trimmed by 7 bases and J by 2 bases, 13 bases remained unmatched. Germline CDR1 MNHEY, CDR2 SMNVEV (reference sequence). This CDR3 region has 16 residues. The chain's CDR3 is CASTFTRRGGTYEQYF. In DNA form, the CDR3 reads TGTGCCAGCACTTTCACCCGTCGGGGGGGAACCTACGAGCAGTACTTC.

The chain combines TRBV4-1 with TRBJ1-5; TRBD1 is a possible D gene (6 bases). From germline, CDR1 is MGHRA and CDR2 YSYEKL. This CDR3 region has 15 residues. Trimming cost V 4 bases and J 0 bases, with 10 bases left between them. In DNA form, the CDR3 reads TGCGCCAGCAGCCTGCACAGGGATAGCAATCAGCCCCAGCATTTT. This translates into CASSLHRDSNQPQHF.

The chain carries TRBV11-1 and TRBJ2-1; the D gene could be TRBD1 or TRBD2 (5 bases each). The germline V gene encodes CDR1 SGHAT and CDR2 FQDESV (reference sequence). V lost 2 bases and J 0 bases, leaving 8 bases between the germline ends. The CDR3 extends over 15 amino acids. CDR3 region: CASSLMGDSYNEQFF. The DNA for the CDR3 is TGTGCCAGCAGCTTAATGGGGGACTCCTACAATGAGCAGTTCTTC.

CDR3 in DNA: TGTGCCAGCAGCTCCGGACGTGCTAGGGCCAACGTCCTGACTTTC. Translated: CASSSGRARANVLTF. This chain uses TRBV7-2 with TRBJ2-6; D remains unclear. This CDR3 is 15 amino acids long. The ends were cut back, 4 bases at V and 5 bases at J, with 12 bases in the middle. Germline assignment: CDR1 SGHTA and CDR2 FQGNSA.

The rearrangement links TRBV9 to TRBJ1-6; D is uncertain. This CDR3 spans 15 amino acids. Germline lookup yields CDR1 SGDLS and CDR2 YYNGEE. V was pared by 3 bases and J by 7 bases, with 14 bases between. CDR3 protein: CASSGRVGENSPLHF. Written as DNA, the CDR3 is TGTGCCAGCAGCGGGAGGGTAGGTGAGAATTCACCCCTCCACTTT.

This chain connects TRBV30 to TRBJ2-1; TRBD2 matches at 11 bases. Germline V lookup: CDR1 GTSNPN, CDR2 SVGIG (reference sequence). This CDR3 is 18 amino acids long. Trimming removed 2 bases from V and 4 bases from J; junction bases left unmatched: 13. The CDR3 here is CAWSRTSGRLSRYNEQFF. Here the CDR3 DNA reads TGTGCCTGGAGTCGGACTAGCGGGCGGTTATCACGGTACAATGAGCAGTTCTTC. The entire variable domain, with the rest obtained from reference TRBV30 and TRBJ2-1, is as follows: SQTIHQWPATLVQPVGSPLSLECTVEGTSNPNLYWYRQAAGRGLQLLFYSVGIGQISSEVPQNLSASRPQDRQFILSSKKLLLSDSGFYLCAWSRTSGRLSRYNEQFFGPGTRLTVL.

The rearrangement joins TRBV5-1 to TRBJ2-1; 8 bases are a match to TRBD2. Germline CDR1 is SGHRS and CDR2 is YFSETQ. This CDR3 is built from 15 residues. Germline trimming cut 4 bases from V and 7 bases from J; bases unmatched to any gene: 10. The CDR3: CASSHGRGGRNEQFF. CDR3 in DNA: TGCGCCAGCAGCCATGGACGGGGGGGCCGTAATGAGCAGTTCTTC.

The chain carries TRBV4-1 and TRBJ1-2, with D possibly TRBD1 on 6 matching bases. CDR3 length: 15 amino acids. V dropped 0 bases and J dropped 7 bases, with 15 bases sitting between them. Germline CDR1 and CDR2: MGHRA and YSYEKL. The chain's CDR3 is CASSQDWGRGFGYTF. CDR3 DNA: TGCGCCAGCAGCCAAGATTGGGGCAGGGGTTTTGGCTACACCTTC.

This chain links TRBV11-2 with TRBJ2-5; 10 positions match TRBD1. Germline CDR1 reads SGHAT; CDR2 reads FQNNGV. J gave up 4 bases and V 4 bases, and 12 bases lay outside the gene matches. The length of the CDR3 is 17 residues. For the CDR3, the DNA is TGTGCCAGCAGCTCCCCCCCTCGGGACAGGGGTTCAGAGACCCAGTACTTC. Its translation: CASSSPPRDRGSETQYF.

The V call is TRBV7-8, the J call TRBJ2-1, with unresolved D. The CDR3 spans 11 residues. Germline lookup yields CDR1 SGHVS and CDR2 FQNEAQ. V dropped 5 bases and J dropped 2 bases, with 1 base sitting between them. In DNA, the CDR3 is TGTGCCAGCAGCACCTACAATGAGCAGTTCTTC. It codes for CASSTYNEQFF.

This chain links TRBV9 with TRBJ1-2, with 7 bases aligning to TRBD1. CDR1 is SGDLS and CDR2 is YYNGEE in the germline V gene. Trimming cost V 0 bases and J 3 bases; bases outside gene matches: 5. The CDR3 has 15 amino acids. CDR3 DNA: TGTGCCAGCAGCGTAGGTCGGACAGGTTACTATGGCTACACCTTC. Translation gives CASSVGRTGYYGYTF.

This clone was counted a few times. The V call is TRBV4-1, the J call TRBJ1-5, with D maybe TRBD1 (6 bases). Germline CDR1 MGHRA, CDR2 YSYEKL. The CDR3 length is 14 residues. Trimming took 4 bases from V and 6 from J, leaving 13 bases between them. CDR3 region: CASSREGQRQPQHF. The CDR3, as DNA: TGCGCCAGCAGCCGGGAGGGACAACGTCAGCCCCAGCATTTT.

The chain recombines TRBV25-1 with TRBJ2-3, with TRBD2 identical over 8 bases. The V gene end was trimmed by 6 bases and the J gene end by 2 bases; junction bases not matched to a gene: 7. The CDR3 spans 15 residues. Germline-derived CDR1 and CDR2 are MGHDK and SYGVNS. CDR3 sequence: CASSPSGGNTDTQYF. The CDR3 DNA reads TGTGCCAGCAGCCCAAGCGGGGGTAACACAGATACGCAGTATTTT. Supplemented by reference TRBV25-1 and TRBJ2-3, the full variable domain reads EADIYQTPRYLVIGTGKKITLECSQTMGHDKMYWYQQDPGMELHLIHYSYGVNSTEKGDLSSESTVSRIRTEHFPLTLESARPSHTSQYLCASSPSGGNTDTQYFGPGTRLTVL.

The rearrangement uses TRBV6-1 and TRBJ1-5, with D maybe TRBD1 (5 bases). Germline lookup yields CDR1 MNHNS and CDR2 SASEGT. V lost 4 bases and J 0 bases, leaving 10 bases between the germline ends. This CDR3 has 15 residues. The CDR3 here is CASSVSGGSNQPQHF. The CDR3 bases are TGTGCCAGCAGTGTCTCGGGGGGTAGCAATCAGCCCCAGCATTTT.

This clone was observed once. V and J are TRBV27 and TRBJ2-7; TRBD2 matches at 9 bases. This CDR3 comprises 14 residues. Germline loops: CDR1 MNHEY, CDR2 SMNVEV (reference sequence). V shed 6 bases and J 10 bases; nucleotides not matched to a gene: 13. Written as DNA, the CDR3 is TGTGCCAGCAGCAACCCCGCGGGGGGGTCCGCCCAGTACTTC. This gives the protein CASSNPAGGSAQYF.

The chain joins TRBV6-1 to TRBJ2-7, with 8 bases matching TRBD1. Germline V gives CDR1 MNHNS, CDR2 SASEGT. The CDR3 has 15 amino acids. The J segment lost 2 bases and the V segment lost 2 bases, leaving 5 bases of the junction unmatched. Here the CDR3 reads CASSEPDRAAYEQYF. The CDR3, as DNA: TGTGCCAGCAGTGAACCGGACAGGGCGGCCTACGAGCAGTACTTC.

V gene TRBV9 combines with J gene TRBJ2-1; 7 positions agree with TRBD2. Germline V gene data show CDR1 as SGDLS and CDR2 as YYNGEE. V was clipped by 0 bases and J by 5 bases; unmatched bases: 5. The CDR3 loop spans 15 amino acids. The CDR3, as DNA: TGTGCCAGCAGCGTAGTAGCTAGCGGAAACAATGAGCAGTTCTTC. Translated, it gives CASSVVASGNNEQFF.

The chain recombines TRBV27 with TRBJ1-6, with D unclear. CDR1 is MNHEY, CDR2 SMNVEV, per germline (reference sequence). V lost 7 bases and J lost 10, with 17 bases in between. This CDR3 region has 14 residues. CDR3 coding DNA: TGTGCCAGCACCTTCGGACTGCTAAAATCACCCCTCCACTTT. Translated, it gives CASTFGLLKSPLHF.

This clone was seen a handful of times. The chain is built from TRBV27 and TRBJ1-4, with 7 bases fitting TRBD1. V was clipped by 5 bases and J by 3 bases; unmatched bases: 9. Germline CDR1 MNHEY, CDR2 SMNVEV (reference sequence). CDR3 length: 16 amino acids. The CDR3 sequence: CASSHSQGEANEKLFF. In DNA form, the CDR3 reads TGTGCCAGCAGTCATTCGCAGGGGGAAGCTAATGAAAAACTGTTTTTT. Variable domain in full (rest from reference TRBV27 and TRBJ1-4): EAQVTQNPRYLITVTGKKLTVTCSQNMNHEYMSWYRQDPGLGLRQIYYSMNVEVTDKGDVPEGYKVSRKEKRNFPLILESPSPNQTSLYFCASSHSQGEANEKLFFGSGTQLSVL.

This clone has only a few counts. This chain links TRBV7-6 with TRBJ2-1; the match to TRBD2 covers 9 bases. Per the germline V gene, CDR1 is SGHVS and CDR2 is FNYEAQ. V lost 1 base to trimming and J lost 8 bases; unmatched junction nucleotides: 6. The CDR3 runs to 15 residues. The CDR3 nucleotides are TGTGCCAGCAGCTTAGATGGCGGGGGGGGCGATGAGCAGTTCTTC. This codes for CASSLDGGGGDEQFF.

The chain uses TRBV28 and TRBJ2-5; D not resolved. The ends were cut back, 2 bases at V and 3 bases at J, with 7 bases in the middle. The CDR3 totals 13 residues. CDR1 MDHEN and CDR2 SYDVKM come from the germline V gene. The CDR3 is CASSLAVEETQYF. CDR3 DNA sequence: TGTGCCAGCAGTTTAGCAGTGGAAGAGACCCAGTACTTC.

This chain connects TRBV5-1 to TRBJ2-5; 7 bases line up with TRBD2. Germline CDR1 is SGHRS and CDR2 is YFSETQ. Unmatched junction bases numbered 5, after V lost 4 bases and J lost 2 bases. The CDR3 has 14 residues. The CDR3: CASSPGTTQETQYF. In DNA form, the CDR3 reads TGCGCCAGCAGCCCAGGGACTACTCAAGAGACCCAGTACTTC.

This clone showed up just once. The CDR3 sequence: CASRTLAGGPQETQYF. CDR3 DNA sequence: TGTGCCAGCCGTACACTAGCGGGGGGGCCCCAAGAGACCCAGTACTTC. The rearrangement links TRBV7-8 to TRBJ2-5; 13 bases line up with TRBD2. CDR1 SGHVS and CDR2 FQNEAQ come from the germline V gene. V was clipped by 8 bases and J by 1 base; unmatched bases: 7. The CDR3 loop spans 16 amino acids.

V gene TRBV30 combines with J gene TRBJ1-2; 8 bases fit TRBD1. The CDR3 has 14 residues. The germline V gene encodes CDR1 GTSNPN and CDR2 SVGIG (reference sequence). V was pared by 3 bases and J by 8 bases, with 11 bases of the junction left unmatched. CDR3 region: CAWSHMTGASGYTF. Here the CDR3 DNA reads TGTGCCTGGAGCCACATGACAGGGGCGAGCGGCTACACCTTC.

The CDR3 protein is CAISDSSTDTPYF. In nucleotides, the CDR3 is TGTGCCATCAGTGATTCTAGCACAGATACGCCCTATTTT. V and J are TRBV10-3 and TRBJ2-3; TRBD2 is a possible D gene (5 bases). This CDR3 contains 13 residues. Germline CDR1 is ENHRY and CDR2 is SYGVKD. V was trimmed by 3 bases and J by 15 bases, leaving 19 bases between them.